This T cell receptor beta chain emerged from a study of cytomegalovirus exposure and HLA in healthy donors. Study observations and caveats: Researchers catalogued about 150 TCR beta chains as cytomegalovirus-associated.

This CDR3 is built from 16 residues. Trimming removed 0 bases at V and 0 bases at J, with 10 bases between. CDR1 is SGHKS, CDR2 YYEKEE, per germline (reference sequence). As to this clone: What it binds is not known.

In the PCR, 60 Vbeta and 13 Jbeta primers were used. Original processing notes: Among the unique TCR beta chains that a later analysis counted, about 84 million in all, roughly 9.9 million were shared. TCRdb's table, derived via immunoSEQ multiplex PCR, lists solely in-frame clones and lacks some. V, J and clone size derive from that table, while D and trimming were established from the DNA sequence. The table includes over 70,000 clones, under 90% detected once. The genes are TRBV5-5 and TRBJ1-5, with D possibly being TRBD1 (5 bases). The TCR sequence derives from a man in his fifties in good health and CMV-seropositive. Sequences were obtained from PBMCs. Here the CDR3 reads CASSLEGANSNQPQHF. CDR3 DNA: TGTGCCAGCAGCTTGGAAGGGGCCAATAGCAATCAGCCCCAGCATTTT. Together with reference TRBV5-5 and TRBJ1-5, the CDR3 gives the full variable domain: DAGVTQSPTHLIKTRGQQVTLRCSPISGHKSVSWYQQVLGQGPQFIFQYYEKEERGRGNFPDRFSARQFPNYSSELNVNALLLGDSALYLCASSLEGANSNQPQHFGDGTRLSIL.